This T cell receptor (beta chain) was recovered during a study of CD8+CD57+ T cells in acquired aplastic anemia. The V end was cut by 2 bases, the J end by 7 bases, with 12 bases between. This CDR3 has 14 amino acids. Germline V gives CDR1 MNHEY, CDR2 SVGAGI. The study's findings and limits: Between patients and controls, about 30 CD8+ CDR3 sequences were found in common.

The use of genomic DNA as template underpinned the TCR beta VDJ and CDR3 profiling. TCRdb fed the reads into MiXCR, producing one record per CDR3 protein. The sample has some 200,000 distinct CDR3 sequences, 65% seen once. This clonotype came up a few times. What it binds is not known. Selection for sequencing was limited to patients who had shown CD8+CD57+ cell expansion by flow cytometry. This receptor was identified in a human donor with aplastic anemia. The gene calls are TRBV6-5 and TRBJ1-5; no firm D call. The sequenced sample was sorted CD4+, CD8+, or CD8+CD57+ T cells (not recorded which) from PBMCs. The CDR3 region has the DNA TGTGCCAGCAGTTACGATACCCTGGGACAGCCCCAGCATTTT. It encodes CASSYDTLGQPQHF.